The rows below give T cell receptor beta chains drawn from one sample of a study of CD8 T cells in ankylosing spondylitis. Via MiXCR, TCRdb re-called the 5' RACE reads, giving one row per CDR3 protein. Among some 330,000 distinct CDR3 sequences listed, 8% were seen once. Sequenced sample: blood, either unsorted or a sorted T cell fraction (not recorded which). The receptor source for this set is a male donor with ankylosing spondylitis. Each CDR3 is given with its conserved first and last residue. D genes are given only for firm matches. Size is stated for part of the rows, as once, few or many counts, or as a class when the clone is expanded.

j_call d_call clone_size v_call cdr3_nt cdr3_aa
TRBJ2-1 . . TRBV6-6 TGTGCCAGCGGTGGGAGGAACAATGAGCAGTTCTTC CASGGRNNEQFF
TRBJ2-1 . few TRBV4-1 TGCGCCAGCAGCCACCCACTGAGAACCAATGAGCAGTTCTTC CASSHPLRTNEQFF
TRBJ1-4 TRBD1 few TRBV3-1 TGTGCCAGCAGCCAAAGACAGGGAAGAAAACTGTTTTTT CASSQRQGRKLFF
TRBJ2-7 . few TRBV2 TGTGCCAGCAGTGGGGACGGGGACTACGAGCAGTACTTC CASSGDGDYEQYF
TRBJ2-2 . . TRBV7-3 TGTGCCAGCAGCTTGGGGATGAACACCGGGGAGCTGTTTTTT CASSLGMNTGELFF
TRBJ1-4 TRBD1 few TRBV15 TGTGCCACCGGAGCGCCCCGGACAGGGGGTGTTGTGCTGTTTTTT CATGAPRTGGVVLFF
TRBJ1-1 . many TRBV29-1 TGCAGCGTTGATGGGGGGAACACTGAAGCTTTCTTT CSVDGGNTEAFF
TRBJ2-6 . many TRBV12-3/TRBV12-4 TGTGCCAGCAGTTTGAGGGCGTCTGGGGCCAACGTCCTGACTTTC CASSLRASGANVLTF
TRBJ2-2 . . TRBV7-3 TGTGCCAGCAGCTTAGGCACAGCACCCGGGGAGCTGTTTTTT CASSLGTAPGELFF
TRBJ1-4 . . TRBV28 TGTGCCAGCAGCCTGACAGAATATGAAAAACTGTTTTTT CASSLTEYEKLFF
TRBJ2-5 TRBD2 . TRBV12-3/TRBV12-4 TGTGCCAGCAGTTTGTGGTTAGCGGGAGTTGAGACCCAGTACTTC CASSLWLAGVETQYF
TRBJ2-4 . many TRBV6-1 TGTGCCAGCAGTGCCCCAGGGATGGGGCCCATTCAGTACTTC CASSAPGMGPIQYF
TRBJ2-7 . . TRBV12-3/TRBV12-4 TGTGCCAGCAGCTACAGGGTCTCGATGGGTGAGCAGTACTTC CASSYRVSMGEQYF
TRBJ1-2 . . TRBV20-1 TGCAGTGCTATCCGGTCCAGTGGGGAAGGCTACACCTTC CSAIRSSGEGYTF
TRBJ1-1 . . TRBV11-3 TGTGCCAGCAGCTTAATGGTCACGGAAGCTTTCTTT CASSLMVTEAFF
TRBJ1-6 . . TRBV12-3/TRBV12-4 TGTGCCAGCAGGGGAGGGTTTCAGAATTCACCCCTCCACTTT CASRGGFQNSPLHF
TRBJ2-1 TRBD1 few TRBV13 TGTGCCAGCAGCCCGCCGGACAGGGGGCGCTATGAGCAGTTCTTC CASSPPDRGRYEQFF
TRBJ2-1 . many TRBV4-1 TGCGCCAGCAGCCAAGTGGGGCAGGCGGGGCGGGATGAGCAGTTCTTC CASSQVGQAGRDEQFF
TRBJ2-2 TRBD1 . TRBV7-8 TGTGCCAGCAGCTCCTACCGAACAGGGGGCGGCGGGGAGCTGTTTTTT CASSSYRTGGGGELFF
TRBJ1-2 . many TRBV11-2 TGTGCCAGCAGCCGAGTTTTGGGGCGTCGGTATGGCTACACCTTC CASSRVLGRRYGYTF
TRBJ2-7 . . TRBV12-5 TGTGCTAGTGGTCCCGACAACCCGTTCTACGAGCAGTACTTC CASGPDNPFYEQYF
TRBJ2-7 . few TRBV20-1 TGCAGTGCTTGGCAGCCTCCATCCTACGAGCAGTACTTC CSAWQPPSYEQYF
TRBJ2-7 . many TRBV7-2 TGTGCCAGCATCCGGGACCCTTCTACCTACGAGCAGTACTTC CASIRDPSTYEQYF
TRBJ2-7 TRBD1 many TRBV27 TGTGCCAGCGGGGACAGGGGGCGTTTCGAGCAGTACTTC CASGDRGRFEQYF
TRBJ2-7 . few TRBV5-1 TGCGCCAGCAGCTCAATAGCGGCCGCGTTCTACGAGCAGTACTTC CASSSIAAAFYEQYF
TRBJ1-5 . . TRBV5-4 TGTGCCAGCAGCTTCAGTTGGGGGAAAGTGGACAGAGATTATCAGCCCCAGCATTTT CASSFSWGKVDRDYQPQHF
TRBJ2-5 . . TRBV21-1 TGTGCCAGCGAGGGGGCGGGAAGGACCCAGTACTTC CASEGAGRTQYF
TRBJ2-7 . . TRBV5-1 TGCGCCAGCAGCTTGGTCGGGCAACCCTACTACGAGCAGTACTTC CASSLVGQPYYEQYF
TRBJ2-1 TRBD2 many TRBV19 TGTGCCAGTAGTATAGGGACTAGCGGCTACAATGAGCAGTTCTTC CASSIGTSGYNEQFF
TRBJ2-7 TRBD2 . TRBV29-1 TGCAGCGTTGGGGTAGCGGGGCCCTACGAGCAGTACTTC CSVGVAGPYEQYF
TRBJ1-1 . . TRBV5-1 TGCGCCAGCAGCTTTGTCTGGGGAACCAACACTGAAGCTTTCTTT CASSFVWGTNTEAFF
TRBJ2-5 . few TRBV29-1 TGCAGCGTTGAAGATTTCAGGGGGGAAGAGACCCAGTACTTC CSVEDFRGEETQYF
TRBJ2-1 . . TRBV7-3 TGTGCCAGCAGCCAGGACCCCGGGAGCAATGAGCAGTTCTTC CASSQDPGSNEQFF
TRBJ1-2 . . TRBV19 TGTGCCAGTAGTTCCCGGGAGGACTATGGCTACACCTTC CASSSREDYGYTF
TRBJ2-2 . many TRBV9 TGTGCCAGCAGCGTGGGAGGAACCGGGGAGCTGTTTTTT CASSVGGTGELFF
TRBJ2-2 TRBD2 . TRBV10-3 TGTGCCATCACTGACCTAGCGGGAGGGCCGACCGGGGAGCTGTTTTTT CAITDLAGGPTGELFF
TRBJ2-2 . few TRBV4-2 TGTGCCAGCAGCCAAAATATCTTAGGTCAGAACACCGGGGAGCTGTTTTTT CASSQNILGQNTGELFF
TRBJ2-5 . few TRBV5-1 TGCGCCAGCAGACAGGCCCAGCAAGAGACCCAGTACTTC CASRQAQQETQYF